A selection of T cell receptor beta chains follows, all from one sample in a study of metastatic and nonmetastatic thyroid tumors. TCRdb reanalyzed the PCR reads with MiXCR. The top ten clones hold about an eighth of a sample with some 12,000 clones, 30% to 35% of them seen once. The sample consisted of tumor tissue. Every receptor here comes from a female donor with papillary thyroid cancer or a benign thyroid nodule (not recorded which). Some clones in this sample may be carry-over from other donors' samples. CDR3s include the opening cysteine and the closing phenylalanine or tryptophan. Each record gives: V gene, D gene, clone size, J gene, CDR3 DNA, CDR3 protein. A D gene is named only where the DNA matches it firmly. A row's size may be missing; if present it is once, few, many or a size class.

V gene: TRBV5-5; D gene: TRBD2; clone size: -; J gene: TRBJ2-1; CDR3 DNA: TGTGCCAGCAGCTTGGGGACTAGCGGGAACAATGAGCAGTTCTTC; CDR3 protein: CASSLGTSGNNEQFF
V gene: TRBV24-1; D gene: TRBD2; clone size: -; J gene: TRBJ2-3; CDR3 DNA: TGTGCCACCAGTGATCCGATAGCGGGAGGAGGAGATACGCAGTATTTT; CDR3 protein: CATSDPIAGGGDTQYF
V gene: TRBV6-1; D gene: -; clone size: -; J gene: TRBJ1-2; CDR3 DNA: TGTGCCAGCAGTCTTGGACAGTCCTATGGCTACACCTTC; CDR3 protein: CASSLGQSYGYTF
V gene: TRBV20-1; D gene: -; clone size: once; J gene: TRBJ2-7; CDR3 DNA: TGCAGTGCTAGAGCGAACAACTACGAGCAGTACTTC; CDR3 protein: CSARANNYEQYF
V gene: TRBV10-3; D gene: TRBD2; clone size: many; J gene: TRBJ2-3; CDR3 DNA: TGTGCCATCAGTGAGTCTGGGGGGGAAGGCACAGATACGCAGTATTTT; CDR3 protein: CAISESGGEGTDTQYF
V gene: TRBV6-1; D gene: -; clone size: few; J gene: TRBJ1-2; CDR3 DNA: TGTGCCAGCAGTAAGGGACGGCTCTATGGCCACACCTTC; CDR3 protein: CASSKGRLYGHTF
V gene: TRBV6-1; D gene: TRBD1; clone size: few; J gene: TRBJ2-2; CDR3 DNA: TGTGCCAGCAGTGCCTACCAGGCGACAGGGCGCACCGGGGAGCTGTTTTTT; CDR3 protein: CASSAYQATGRTGELFF
V gene: TRBV6-5; D gene: -; clone size: few; J gene: TRBJ1-5; CDR3 DNA: TGTGCCAGCAGTTACGAAGGTCAAAATCAGCCCCAGCATTTT; CDR3 protein: CASSYEGQNQPQHF
V gene: TRBV10-1; D gene: -; clone size: medium-sized; J gene: TRBJ2-7; CDR3 DNA: TGCGCCAGCAGTGAGCTCGGGGCAGGGGACTCCTACGAGCAGTACTTC; CDR3 protein: CASSELGAGDSYEQYF
V gene: TRBV6-2/TRBV6-3; D gene: -; clone size: -; J gene: TRBJ1-6; CDR3 DNA: TGTGCCAGCAGTTACGTGGATTCACCCCTCCACTTT; CDR3 protein: CASSYVDSPLHF
V gene: TRBV28; D gene: -; clone size: few; J gene: TRBJ2-1; CDR3 DNA: TGTGCCAGCAGTCCAGGTAGGGAGTTCGGCAATGAGCAGTTCTTC; CDR3 protein: CASSPGREFGNEQFF
V gene: TRBV19; D gene: -; clone size: -; J gene: TRBJ1-2; CDR3 DNA: TGTGCCAGTAGTGGTACTAACTATGGCTACACCTTC; CDR3 protein: CASSGTNYGYTF
V gene: TRBV30; D gene: -; clone size: -; J gene: TRBJ1-2; CDR3 DNA: TGTGCCTGGAGTGTCCGGAGGATCGATGGCTACACCTTC; CDR3 protein: CAWSVRRIDGYTF
V gene: TRBV5-1; D gene: TRBD1; clone size: -; J gene: TRBJ2-7; CDR3 DNA: TGCGCCAGCAGCCCCGGGACAGCCGGGGAGCAGTACTTC; CDR3 protein: CASSPGTAGEQYF
V gene: TRBV20-1; D gene: -; clone size: -; J gene: TRBJ2-7; CDR3 DNA: TGCAGTGCTAGAGGACAGGCAGACTACGAGCAGTACTTC; CDR3 protein: CSARGQADYEQYF
V gene: TRBV5-1; D gene: TRBD1; clone size: -; J gene: TRBJ1-5; CDR3 DNA: TGCGCCAGCAGCTCCACAGGGGGCAAGGCGCCCCAGCATTTT; CDR3 protein: CASSSTGGKAPQHF
V gene: TRBV6-1; D gene: -; clone size: medium-sized; J gene: TRBJ2-6; CDR3 DNA: TGTGCCAGCAGTTTGGGGTTTGGGGGCTCTGGGGCCAACGTCCTGACTTTC; CDR3 protein: CASSLGFGGSGANVLTF
V gene: TRBV27; D gene: -; clone size: few; J gene: TRBJ2-1; CDR3 DNA: TGTGCCAGCAGTTTATCGCTGGGAGGCGGTGATGAGCAGTTCTTC; CDR3 protein: CASSLSLGGGDEQFF
V gene: TRBV18; D gene: TRBD1; clone size: -; J gene: TRBJ2-7; CDR3 DNA: TGTGCCAGATCGCCGACAGGGACCGTCTACGAGCAGTACTTC; CDR3 protein: CARSPTGTVYEQYF
V gene: TRBV12-3/TRBV12-4; D gene: -; clone size: many; J gene: TRBJ2-5; CDR3 DNA: TGTGCCAGCAGTTTCGAGGAGACCCAGTACTTC; CDR3 protein: CASSFEETQYF
V gene: TRBV5-1; D gene: TRBD1; clone size: few; J gene: TRBJ2-5; CDR3 DNA: TGCGCCAGCAGCTTGGCAACAGGGGCTGATGAGACCGAGTACTTC; CDR3 protein: CASSLATGADETEYF
V gene: TRBV6-1; D gene: -; clone size: -; J gene: TRBJ2-1; CDR3 DNA: TGTGCCAGCATCGGTCCGACGAGCTCCTACAATGAGCAGTTCTTC; CDR3 protein: CASIGPTSSYNEQFF
V gene: TRBV3-1; D gene: -; clone size: -; J gene: TRBJ2-7; CDR3 DNA: TGTGCCAGCAGTCGGGGCATGTGCTACGAGCAGTACTTC; CDR3 protein: CASSRGMCYEQYF
V gene: TRBV7-9; D gene: TRBD2; clone size: -; J gene: TRBJ2-5; CDR3 DNA: TGTGCCAGCAGCTCTCGCGATAGCGGGATGCAAGAGACCCAGTACTTC; CDR3 protein: CASSSRDSGMQETQYF
V gene: TRBV5-1; D gene: -; clone size: -; J gene: TRBJ2-2; CDR3 DNA: TGCGCCAGCAGCTTGGAACCGAACACCGGGGAGCTGTTTTTT; CDR3 protein: CASSLEPNTGELFF
V gene: TRBV6-1; D gene: -; clone size: medium-sized; J gene: TRBJ2-6; CDR3 DNA: TGTGCCAGCAGTGAAGACCCCGGTAGCTCTGGGGCCAACGTCCTGACTTTC; CDR3 protein: CASSEDPGSSGANVLTF
V gene: TRBV30; D gene: TRBD2; clone size: medium-sized; J gene: TRBJ2-7; CDR3 DNA: TGTGCCTGGAGCGGGACTAGCGGATTCTACGAGCAGTACTTC; CDR3 protein: CAWSGTSGFYEQYF
V gene: TRBV6-1; D gene: TRBD2; clone size: few; J gene: TRBJ2-1; CDR3 DNA: TGTGCCAGCAGAACCGGGACTAGCGGGAGCAATGAGCAGTTCTTC; CDR3 protein: CASRTGTSGSNEQFF
V gene: TRBV19; D gene: TRBD1; clone size: medium-sized; J gene: TRBJ1-2; CDR3 DNA: TGTGCCAGTAGTGGGACAGCTAACTATGGCTACACCTTC; CDR3 protein: CASSGTANYGYTF
V gene: TRBV20-1; D gene: -; clone size: -; J gene: TRBJ1-3; CDR3 DNA: TGCAGTGCTAGAGAGGGAAACACCATATATTTT; CDR3 protein: CSAREGNTIYF
V gene: TRBV12-3/TRBV12-4; D gene: -; clone size: few; J gene: TRBJ2-2; CDR3 DNA: TGTGCCAGCAGTTTTGGGGAGATCGGGGAGCTGTTTTTT; CDR3 protein: CASSFGEIGELFF
V gene: TRBV11-2; D gene: -; clone size: once; J gene: TRBJ2-5; CDR3 DNA: TGTGCCAGCAGCCCAAGCGAGGAGACCCAGTACTTC; CDR3 protein: CASSPSEETQYF
V gene: TRBV3-1; D gene: -; clone size: many; J gene: TRBJ2-7; CDR3 DNA: TGTGCCAGCAGCCAAGTTTGGCACGAGCAGTACTTC; CDR3 protein: CASSQVWHEQYF
V gene: TRBV6-1; D gene: TRBD2; clone size: -; J gene: TRBJ2-7; CDR3 DNA: TGTGCCAGCAGCTTAGGACTAGCTCTCGAGCAGTACTTC; CDR3 protein: CASSLGLALEQYF
V gene: TRBV20-1; D gene: -; clone size: -; J gene: TRBJ1-6; CDR3 DNA: TGCAGTGCTAGAGATCTGGCTAAGGATAATTCACCCCTCCACTTT; CDR3 protein: CSARDLAKDNSPLHF
V gene: TRBV5-1; D gene: -; clone size: -; J gene: TRBJ2-1; CDR3 DNA: TGCGCCAGCAGCTTGGCCTTCGGGGAGGAAGGCTCCTACAATGAGCAGTTCTTC; CDR3 protein: CASSLAFGEEGSYNEQFF
V gene: TRBV9; D gene: -; clone size: many; J gene: TRBJ2-2; CDR3 DNA: TGTGCCAGCAGCGTGGATCTCACCGGGGAGCTGTTTTTT; CDR3 protein: CASSVDLTGELFF
V gene: TRBV20-1; D gene: -; clone size: -; J gene: TRBJ2-3; CDR3 DNA: TGCAGTGCTAGACGTGTGCGTAGCGCCTCTAGCACAGATACGCAGTATTTT; CDR3 protein: CSARRVRSASSTDTQYF
V gene: TRBV5-4; D gene: TRBD1; clone size: -; J gene: TRBJ2-7; CDR3 DNA: TGTGCCAGCAGCTCCGGGACAGGAATATACGAGCAGTACTTC; CDR3 protein: CASSSGTGIYEQYF
V gene: TRBV27; D gene: -; clone size: -; J gene: TRBJ1-2; CDR3 DNA: TGTGCCAGTAGTTTGGGGAAAGTGAATGGCTACACCTTC; CDR3 protein: CASSLGKVNGYTF
V gene: TRBV7-9; D gene: -; clone size: -; J gene: TRBJ1-2; CDR3 DNA: TGTGCCAGCAGCCTAGATACTACAGGTTTTGGTGGCTACACCTTC; CDR3 protein: CASSLDTTGFGGYTF
V gene: TRBV14; D gene: -; clone size: many; J gene: TRBJ1-1; CDR3 DNA: TGTGCCAGCAGCCATCCCGACTTGAACACTGAAGCTTTCTTT; CDR3 protein: CASSHPDLNTEAFF
V gene: TRBV27; D gene: TRBD1; clone size: few; J gene: TRBJ2-7; CDR3 DNA: TGTGCCAGCAGGATGGGACAGCAACTCTACGAGCAGTACTTC; CDR3 protein: CASRMGQQLYEQYF
V gene: TRBV11-2; D gene: -; clone size: many; J gene: TRBJ2-1; CDR3 DNA: TGTGCCAGCAGCCTCCAGTCTCAAGTGGGGAACAATGAGCAGTTCTTC; CDR3 protein: CASSLQSQVGNNEQFF
V gene: TRBV30; D gene: -; clone size: medium-sized; J gene: TRBJ1-1; CDR3 DNA: TGTGCCTGGAGTGTATTGCTTGGCACTGAAGCTTTCTTT; CDR3 protein: CAWSVLLGTEAFF
V gene: TRBV6-2/TRBV6-3; D gene: TRBD1; clone size: few; J gene: TRBJ2-6; CDR3 DNA: TGTGCCAGCAGTCCTACAGGGGCTGGGGCCAACGTCCTTACTTTC; CDR3 protein: CASSPTGAGANVLTF
V gene: TRBV6-1; D gene: TRBD1; clone size: few; J gene: TRBJ2-7; CDR3 DNA: TGTGCCAGCAGTGCCTGGGACAGTCGAAACGAGCAGTACTTC; CDR3 protein: CASSAWDSRNEQYF
V gene: TRBV6-1; D gene: -; clone size: medium-sized; J gene: TRBJ2-5; CDR3 DNA: TGTGCCAGCAGTAGACTCACGCGGGAGACCCAGTACTTC; CDR3 protein: CASSRLTRETQYF
V gene: TRBV15; D gene: TRBD1; clone size: -; J gene: TRBJ1-2; CDR3 DNA: TGTGCCACCAGGAGACAGGGACCTCATGGCTACACCTTC; CDR3 protein: CATRRQGPHGYTF
V gene: TRBV11-1; D gene: TRBD1; clone size: medium-sized; J gene: TRBJ1-1; CDR3 DNA: TGTGCCAGCAGCCCTGGGACAGCCACTGAAGCTTTCTTT; CDR3 protein: CASSPGTATEAFF
V gene: TRBV28; D gene: TRBD1; clone size: -; J gene: TRBJ1-5; CDR3 DNA: TGTGCCAGCAGTCCCGGGACAGGGGGCAATCAGCCCCAGCATTTT; CDR3 protein: CASSPGTGGNQPQHF
V gene: TRBV27; D gene: -; clone size: few; J gene: TRBJ2-2; CDR3 DNA: TGTGCCAGCAGTTTATTGGCAGGGTACGGCACCGGGGAGCTGTTTTTT; CDR3 protein: CASSLLAGYGTGELFF